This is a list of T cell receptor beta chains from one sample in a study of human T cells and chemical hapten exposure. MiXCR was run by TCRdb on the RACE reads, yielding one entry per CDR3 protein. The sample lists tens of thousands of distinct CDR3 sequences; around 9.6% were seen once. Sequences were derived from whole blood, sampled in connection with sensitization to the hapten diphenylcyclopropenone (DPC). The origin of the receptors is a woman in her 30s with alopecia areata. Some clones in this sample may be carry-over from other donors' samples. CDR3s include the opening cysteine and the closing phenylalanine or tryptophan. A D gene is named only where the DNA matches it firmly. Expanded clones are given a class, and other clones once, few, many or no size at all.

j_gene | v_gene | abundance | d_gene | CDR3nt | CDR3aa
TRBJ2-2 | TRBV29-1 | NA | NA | TGCAGCGTTGCTTTAGTAGGCACCGGGGAGCTGTTTTTT | CSVALVGTGELFF
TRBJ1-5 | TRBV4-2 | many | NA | TGTGCCAGCAGCCATGCCCCCCAGGGAAACAATCAGCCCCAGCATTTT | CASSHAPQGNNQPQHF
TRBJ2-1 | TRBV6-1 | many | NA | TGTGCCAGCAGGGACAGCGAACCCTACAATGAGCAGTTCTTC | CASRDSEPYNEQFF
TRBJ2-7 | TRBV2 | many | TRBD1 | TGTGCCAGCAGTTCCGCGGGACAGGTATACGAGCAGTACTTC | CASSSAGQVYEQYF
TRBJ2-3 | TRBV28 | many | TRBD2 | TGTGCCAGCAGAAGCGGGGGGGCCACAGATACGCAGTATTTT | CASRSGGATDTQYF
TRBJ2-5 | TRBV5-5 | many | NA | TGTGCCAGCAGCTTGTACAGGGACGAGACCCAGTACTTC | CASSLYRDETQYF
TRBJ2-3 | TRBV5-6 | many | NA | TGTGCCAGCAGCTTCGCAGCGCATCCCTTCACAGATACGCAGTATTTT | CASSFAAHPFTDTQYF
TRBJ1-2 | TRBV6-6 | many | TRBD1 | TGTGCCAGCAGTGAAACAGGGGAAGGTTTACGCTACACCTTC | CASSETGEGLRYTF
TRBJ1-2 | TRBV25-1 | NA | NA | TGTGCCAGCAGTGGGCAGGGTGTCTACACCTTC | CASSGQGVYTF
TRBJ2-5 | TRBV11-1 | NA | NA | TGTGCCAGCAGCCCCTCCCCCGGGGCACCCGGGGAGACCCAGTACTTC | CASSPSPGAPGETQYF
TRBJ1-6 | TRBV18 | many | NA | TGTGCCAGCTCACCCCCCGGGACACCTTCACCCCTCCACTTT | CASSPPGTPSPLHF
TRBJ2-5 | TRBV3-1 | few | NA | TGTGCCAGCAGCCAAGATGGCCGGCTCGGAGAGACCCAGTACTTC | CASSQDGRLGETQYF
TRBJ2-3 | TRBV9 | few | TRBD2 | TGTGCCAGCAGCGGGTCCAGCGGGATAGCAGATACGCAGTATTTT | CASSGSSGIADTQYF
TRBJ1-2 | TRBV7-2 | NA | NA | TGTGCCAGCAGCTTAAATTCGATAGCCTATGGCTACACCTTC | CASSLNSIAYGYTF
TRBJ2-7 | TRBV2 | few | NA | TGTGCCAGCAGTGAAGCAGGGACCAATCCCTACGAGCAGTACTTC | CASSEAGTNPYEQYF
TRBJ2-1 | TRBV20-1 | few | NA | TGCAGTGCTAGAGAACTCATGGTGAATGAGCAGTTCTTC | CSARELMVNEQFF
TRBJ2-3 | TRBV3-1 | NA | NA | TGTGCCAGCAGCGGGGGCCGGGGAAATACGCAGTATTTT | CASSGGRGNTQYF
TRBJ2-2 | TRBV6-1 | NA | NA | TGTGCCAGCCCGGGGACCGCGAACACCGGGGAGCTGTTTTTT | CASPGTANTGELFF
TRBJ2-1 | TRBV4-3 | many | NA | TGCGCCAGCAGCCAAGAAAGTGGGCCCTCCTACAATGAGCAGTTCTTC | CASSQESGPSYNEQFF
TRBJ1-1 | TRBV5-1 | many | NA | TGCGCCAGCAGCTTCGCAGGGTTGAACACTGAAGCTTTCTTT | CASSFAGLNTEAFF
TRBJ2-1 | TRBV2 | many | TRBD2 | TGTGCCAGCAGTGGGACAGTCCTAGCGGGGGTTAACAATGAGCAGTTCTTC | CASSGTVLAGVNNEQFF
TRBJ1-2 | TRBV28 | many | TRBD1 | TGTGCCAGCAGTACCCTGGCGGAGGGGGCTAGTGGCTACACCTTC | CASSTLAEGASGYTF
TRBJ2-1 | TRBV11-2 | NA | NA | TGTGCCAGCAGCTCTACGTCCGGACCTTACAATGAGCAGTTCTTC | CASSSTSGPYNEQFF
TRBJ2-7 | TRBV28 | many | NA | TGTGCCAGCAGCTATCCGGGGGCGGGCTACGAGCAGTACTTC | CASSYPGAGYEQYF
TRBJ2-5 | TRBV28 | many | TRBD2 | TGTGCCTCTCGGGGAGGGGACCTCTTACAAGAGACCCAGTACTTC | CASRGGDLLQETQYF
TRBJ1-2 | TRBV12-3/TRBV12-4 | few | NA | TGTGCCAGCAGTTTACAGCCCTATGGCTACACCTTC | CASSLQPYGYTF
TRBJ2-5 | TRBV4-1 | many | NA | TGCGCCAGCAGCCAAGTAGGGTTGGGGACCCAGTACTTC | CASSQVGLGTQYF
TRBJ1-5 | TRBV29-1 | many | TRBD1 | TGCAGCGTCGCGGACAGGGATCGGAATCAGCCCCAGCATTTT | CSVADRDRNQPQHF
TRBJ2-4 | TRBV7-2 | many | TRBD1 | TGTGCCAGCAGCTTAGCGTGGAGGACAGGGGGAAACATTCAGTACTTC | CASSLAWRTGGNIQYF
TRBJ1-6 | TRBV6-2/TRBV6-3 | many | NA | TGTGCCAGTCAGGGGACGTTATTGACACCCCTCCACTTT | CASQGTLLTPLHF
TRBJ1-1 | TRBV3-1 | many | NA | TGTGCCAGCAGCCAAGGACCGAACACTGAAGCTTTCTTT | CASSQGPNTEAFF
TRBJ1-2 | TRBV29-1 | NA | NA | TGCAGCGTTGGGGCCATAAATAACTATGGCTACACCTTC | CSVGAINNYGYTF